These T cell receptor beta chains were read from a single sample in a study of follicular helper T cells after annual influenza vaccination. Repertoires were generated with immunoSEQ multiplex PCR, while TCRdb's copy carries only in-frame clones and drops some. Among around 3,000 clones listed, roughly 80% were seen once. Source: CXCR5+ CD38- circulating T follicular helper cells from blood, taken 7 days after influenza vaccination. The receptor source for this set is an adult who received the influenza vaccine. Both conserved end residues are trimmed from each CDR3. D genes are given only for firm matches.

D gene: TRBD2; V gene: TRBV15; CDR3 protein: ATSRESLAGDGETQY
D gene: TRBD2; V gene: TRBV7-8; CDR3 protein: ASSLGPSGGNTGELF
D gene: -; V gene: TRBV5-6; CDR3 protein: ASSLVGANNSPLH
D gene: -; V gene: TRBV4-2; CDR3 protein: ASSQLVGETQY
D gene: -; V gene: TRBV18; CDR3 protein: ASSPVIWGENTEAF
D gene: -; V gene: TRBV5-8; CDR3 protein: ASSLVGRNLAKNIQY
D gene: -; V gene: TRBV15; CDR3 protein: ATKRSAVKNEKLF
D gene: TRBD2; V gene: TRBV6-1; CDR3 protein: ASSDHGGAIDEQF
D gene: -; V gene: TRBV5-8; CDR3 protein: ASSLNGYYNEQF
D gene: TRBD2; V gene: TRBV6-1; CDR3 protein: ASRAGAYNEQF
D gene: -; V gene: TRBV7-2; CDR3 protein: ASSFQETQY
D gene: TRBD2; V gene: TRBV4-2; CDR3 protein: ASSQDLAGPKETQY